Listed here are 29 T cell receptor beta chains from one sample, sequenced in a study of CD8+CD57+ T cells in acquired aplastic anemia. Genomic DNA templated the TCR beta VDJ and CDR3 profiling. TCRdb redid the calling of the reads with MiXCR, one entry per CDR3 protein. In the table there are 150,000 to 200,000 distinct CDR3 sequences, around 66% of which are singletons. The sequenced material came from sorted CD4+, CD8+, or CD8+CD57+ T cells (not recorded which) from PBMCs. Every receptor here comes from a human donor with severe aplastic anemia or a healthy control (not recorded which).

The chain uses TRBV2 and TRBJ1-1, with 8 bases lining up with TRBD1. J was trimmed by 1 base and V by 8 bases; bases with no gene match: 6. The CDR3 extends over 14 amino acids. Germline loops: CDR1 SNHLY, CDR2 FYNNEI. In nucleotides, the CDR3 is TGTGCCAGCCCTAGGACAGGGAGGAACACTGAAGCTTTCTTT. Protein: CASPRTGRNTEAFF.

The chain is built from TRBV25-1 and TRBJ2-5; 9 bases agree with TRBD1. Unmatched junction bases numbered 9, after V lost 2 bases and J lost 5 bases. Per germline, CDR1 MGHDK and CDR2 SYGVNS. The CDR3 runs to 16 residues. The CDR3 spells CASSEGGTGRVETQYF. DNA for the CDR3: TGTGCCAGCAGTGAAGGGGGGACAGGGAGGGTGGAGACCCAGTACTTC.

This clonotype was seen just once. The CDR3 nucleotides read TGTGCCACCAGCAGAGATAGGGCGAGCTACAATGAGCAGTTCTTC. Translating it yields CATSRDRASYNEQFF. The chain employs TRBV15 and TRBJ2-1, with D uncertain. Trimming removed 0 bases from V and 3 bases from J, with 9 bases in between. Germline assignment: CDR1 LNHNV and CDR2 YYDKDF (reference sequence). The CDR3 extends over 15 amino acids. The variable domain in full, with the rest retrieved from reference TRBV15 and TRBJ2-1, is DAMVIQNPRYQVTQFGKPVTLSCSQTLNHNVMYWYQQKSSQAPKLLFHYYDKDFNNEADTPDNFQSRRPNTSFCFLDIRSPGLGDTAMYLCATSRDRASYNEQFFGPGTRLTVL.

The chain employs TRBV7-7 and TRBJ2-5; 7 nucleotides align to TRBD2. This CDR3 is built from 15 residues. With 5 bases clipped from V and 5 bases from J, the junction kept 11 bases outside the gene matches. Germline V lookup: CDR1 SSHAT, CDR2 FNYEAQ (reference sequence). CDR3 bases: TGTGCCAGCAGCCCCGGGCTAGCGGAAGGGGAGACCCAGTACTTC. This encodes CASSPGLAEGETQYF.

There are a few counts of this clonotype. The V gene is TRBV7-9, the J gene TRBJ1-6; 9 bases match TRBD1. Germline CDR1 reads SEHNR; CDR2 reads FQNEAQ (reference sequence). J lost 7 bases, V lost 5 bases, and 3 bases had no gene match. The CDR3 extends over 14 amino acids. CDR3 bases: TGTGCCAGCAGCCCAACAGGGGGCAATTCACCCCTCCACTTT. It specifies CASSPTGGNSPLHF.

The V gene is TRBV5-1, the J gene TRBJ2-5; 9 positions agree with TRBD1. J lost 5 bases, V lost 0 bases, and 17 bases had no gene match. The germline V gene encodes CDR1 SGHRS and CDR2 YFSETQ. The CDR3 has 19 amino acids. CDR3 amino acids: CASSLGVWTPGQGDETQYF. The DNA for the CDR3 is TGCGCCAGCAGCTTGGGGGTATGGACACCGGGACAGGGAGACGAGACCCAGTACTTC.

The chain links TRBV7-9 to TRBJ2-7; perhaps TRBD1 as D (6 bases). V gave up 5 bases and J gave up 2 bases, with 16 bases separating them. Germline loops: CDR1 SEHNR, CDR2 FQNEAQ (reference sequence). The CDR3 spans 15 residues. CDR3 residues: CASSPLRDTPYEQYF. The CDR3 bases are TGTGCCAGCAGCCCCCTCCGGGACACTCCCTACGAGCAGTACTTC.

The chain joins TRBV29-1 to TRBJ2-2, with 8 nucleotides matching TRBD2. V gave up 4 bases and J gave up 1 base; unmatched junction bases: 2. The CDR3 consists of 14 residues. Germline-derived CDR1 and CDR2 are SQVTM and ANQGSEA. CDR3 bases: TGCAGCGTTGTTCTAGCGGGGAACACCGGGGAGCTGTTTTTT. Its translation: CSVVLAGNTGELFF.

This sequence joins TRBV12-3 or TRBV12-4 and TRBJ2-5; a possible D gene is TRBD1 (6 bases). The CDR3 has 13 amino acids. V was shortened by 4 bases and J by 4 bases, with 10 bases between the two germline ends. The CDR3 DNA is TGTGCCAGCAGTTCCAGGGGCGGAGAGACCCAGTACTTC. Its translation is CASSSRGGETQYF.

The genes are TRBV7-9 and TRBJ2-1, with no clear D. Germline values: CDR1 SEHNR, CDR2 FQNEAQ (reference sequence). V lost 5 bases to trimming and J lost 0 bases, with 8 bases between them. This CDR3 is built from 14 residues. The CDR3 region has the DNA TGTGCCAGCAGCATGAGCAGCTCCTACAATGAGCAGTTCTTC. Amino acid sequence: CASSMSSSYNEQFF.

The J gene is TRBJ1-5, the V gene TRBV7-2; 7 bases fit TRBD1. Per germline, CDR1 SGHTA and CDR2 FQGNSA. V lost 1 base and J lost 4; bases outside the gene matches: 7. The CDR3 is made up of 16 amino acids. The CDR3 DNA reads as TGTGCCAGCAGCTTAGTCGGGACAGCGCTAAATCAGCCCCAGCATTTT. Translated, it gives CASSLVGTALNQPQHF.

The chain combines TRBV7-6 with TRBJ2-1, with 9 bases aligning to TRBD1. The CDR3 is 16 residues long. Trimming removed 2 bases from V and 6 bases from J; junction bases left unmatched: 8. CDR1 is SGHVS and CDR2 is FNYEAQ in the germline V gene. The CDR3 loop reads CASSLNGGTGPNEQFF. The DNA for the CDR3 is TGTGCCAGCAGCTTAAATGGCGGGACAGGGCCCAATGAGCAGTTCTTC.

Regarding this clonotype: The junction departs from the called germline gene at one end, perhaps through a read error. The rearrangement joins TRBV7-9 to TRBJ2-1, with D perhaps matching TRBD1 or TRBD2 (5 bases each). Germline CDR1 is SEHNR and CDR2 is FQNEAQ (reference sequence). The CDR3 consists of 11 residues. The CDR3: CASSTEGPGSF. DNA for the CDR3: TGTGCCAGCAGCACAGAGGGACCGGGGTCCTTC. Supplemented by reference TRBV7-9 and TRBJ2-1, the full variable domain reads DTGVSQNPRHKITKRGQNVTFRCDPISEHNRLYWYRQTLGQGPEFLTYFQNEAQLEKSRLLSDRFSAERPKGSFSTLEIQRTEQGDSAMYLCASSTEGPGSFGPGTRLTVL.

The rearrangement joins TRBV15 to TRBJ1-6, with D possibly being TRBD1 (6 bases). This CDR3 is built from 15 residues. Trimming pared 5 bases from V and 9 bases from J, leaving 17 bases between. Germline-derived CDR1 and CDR2 are LNHNV and YYDKDF (reference sequence). For the CDR3, the DNA is TGTGCCACCAGCCGAGGGGGATATGGGAGTTCACCCCTCCACTTT. Its protein product is CATSRGGYGSSPLHF.

This chain uses TRBV20-1 with TRBJ1-2; unclear D gene. V shed 6 bases and J shed 7 bases, with 15 bases lying between them. Germline V gives CDR1 DFQATT, CDR2 SNEGSKA (reference sequence). The CDR3 extends over 12 amino acids. The CDR3 reads CSAHRGSGGYTF. The CDR3 DNA sequence: TGCAGTGCCCACAGAGGGTCCGGTGGCTACACCTTC.

This clonotype has more than one count but fewer than ten. The rearrangement joins TRBV11-2 to TRBJ2-5; the D gene is possibly TRBD2 (5 bases). V was trimmed by 5 bases and J by 2 bases, leaving 12 bases between them. There are 14 residues in the CDR3. Germline CDR1 SGHAT, CDR2 FQNNGV. The CDR3 nucleotides are TGTGCCAGCAGCCGTAACAGCGGACAAGAGACCCAGTACTTC. This encodes CASSRNSGQETQYF.

The chain couples TRBV6-6 to TRBJ2-1; TRBD2 matches at 9 bases. V shed 4 bases and J 15 bases; nucleotides not matched to a gene: 10. The germline V gene encodes CDR1 MNHNY and CDR2 SVGAGI (reference sequence). CDR3 size: 13 residues. DNA for the CDR3: TGTGCCAGCAGTTGGGTCCTTAGCGGGAGTCCGTTCTTC. Encoded protein: CASSWVLSGSPFF.

The chain couples TRBV5-6 to TRBJ1-6; the D is unclear. Germline CDR1 reads SGHDT; CDR2 reads YYEEEE. CDR3 length: 14 amino acids. V shed 0 bases and J shed 14 bases, with 15 bases lying between them. CDR3 amino acids: CASSLEAGYKALHF. In DNA form, the CDR3 reads TGTGCCAGCAGCTTGGAGGCTGGGTACAAGGCCCTCCACTTT.

Ten or more counts support this clonotype. The CDR3 region has the DNA TGTGCAACGGGACAGGGCGAAGAAAAACTGTTTTTT. Its protein is CATGQGEEKLFF. The chain carries TRBV7-8 and TRBJ1-4; 9 nucleotides align to TRBD1. This CDR3 comprises 12 residues. Looked up from germline, CDR1 is SGHVS and CDR2 is FQNEAQ. The whole variable domain, remainder taken from reference TRBV7-8 and TRBJ1-4, is GAGVSQSPRYKVAKRGQDVALRCDPISGHVSLFWYQQALGQGPEFLTYFQNEAQLDKSGLPSDRFFAERPEGSVSTLKIQRTQQEDSAVYLCATGQGEEKLFFGSGTQLSVL.

This chain uses TRBV6-1 with TRBJ2-7; 9 bases line up with TRBD2. Looked up from germline, CDR1 is MNHNS and CDR2 is SASEGT. This CDR3 has 15 residues. J was trimmed by 5 bases and V by 0 bases; bases with no gene match: 5. The CDR3 DNA sequence: TGTGCCAGCAGTGAAGCGCGGGGGGGCAGAGACGAGCAGTACTTC. Translation gives CASSEARGGRDEQYF.

The chain carries TRBV30 and TRBJ2-7; 7 bases line up with TRBD1. The V segment lost 8 bases and the J segment 7 bases; nucleotides outside the gene matches: 11. This CDR3 comprises 12 residues. Germline loops: CDR1 GTSNPN, CDR2 SVGIG (reference sequence). CDR3 sequence reads: CAVTGLVEEQYF. The CDR3 nucleotides read TGTGCCGTGACAGGGTTGGTTGAAGAGCAGTACTTC. The whole variable domain, filled in from reference TRBV30 and TRBJ2-7, reads SQTIHQWPATLVQPVGSPLSLECTVEGTSNPNLYWYRQAAGRGLQLLFYSVGIGQISSEVPQNLSASRPQDRQFILSSKKLLLSDSGFYLCAVTGLVEEQYFGPGTRLTVT.

This clonotype came up many times. This chain uses TRBV5-6 with TRBJ1-1; D not resolved. Trimming stripped 4 bases from V and 4 bases from J, with 11 bases between. Germline loops: CDR1 SGHDT, CDR2 YYEEEE. The CDR3 sequence is 13 residues long. The CDR3 nucleotides are TGTGCCAGCAGCATCGGAAGGACCACTGAAGCTTTCTTT. Translation gives CASSIGRTTEAFF.

The V and J genes are TRBV2 and TRBJ1-1; D possibly corresponds to TRBD1 (6 bases). Germline CDR1 reads SNHLY; CDR2 reads FYNNEI. V was shortened by 6 bases and J by 0 bases, with 11 bases between the two germline ends. The CDR3 consists of 14 residues. The CDR3 DNA is TGTGCCAGCAGGGGGGACATCATGAACACTGAAGCTTTCTTT. Amino acid sequence: CASRGDIMNTEAFF.

This clonotype has only a few counts. This chain links TRBV7-9 with TRBJ1-5; D gene ambiguous. V was trimmed by 7 bases and J by 1 base, leaving 8 bases between them. CDR3 size: 13 residues. Germline assignment: CDR1 SEHNR and CDR2 FQNEAQ (reference sequence). Here the CDR3 reads CASTPLSNQPQHF. The CDR3 DNA follows: TGTGCCAGCACCCCCCTGAGCAATCAGCCCCAGCATTTT. Drawing the rest from reference TRBV7-9 and TRBJ1-5, the complete variable domain is DTGVSQNPRHKITKRGQNVTFRCDPISEHNRLYWYRQTLGQGPEFLTYFQNEAQLEKSRLLSDRFSAERPKGSFSTLEIQRTEQGDSAMYLCASTPLSNQPQHFGDGTRLSIL.

The chain employs TRBV12-5 and TRBJ2-3, with D possibly being TRBD1 (5 bases). Germline V gene sequence: CDR1 LGHNT, CDR2 FRNRAP. Trimming pared 0 bases from V and 5 bases from J, leaving 6 bases between. The CDR3 has 13 residues. The CDR3: CASGLVQEDTQYF. The CDR3 DNA follows: TGTGCTAGTGGTTTGGTACAGGAAGATACGCAGTATTTT.

The chain recombines TRBV20-1 with TRBJ1-6; D remains ambiguous. The ends were cut back, 0 bases at V and 4 bases at J, with 10 bases in the middle. The length of the CDR3 is 15 residues. CDR1 DFQATT and CDR2 SNEGSKA come from the germline V gene (reference sequence). CDR3 nucleotide sequence: TGCAGTGCTAGAGATGAACCAGGATATAATTCACCCCTCCACTTT. Amino acid sequence: CSARDEPGYNSPLHF.

The V gene is TRBV11-2, the J gene TRBJ2-3, with TRBD1 matching 10 bases. V gave up 1 base and J gave up 6 bases; unmatched junction bases: 10. This CDR3 is 17 amino acids long. CDR1 SGHAT and CDR2 FQNNGV come from the germline V gene. The CDR3 protein is CASSLVKGQGVTDTQYF. DNA for the CDR3: TGTGCCAGCAGCTTAGTGAAAGGACAGGGGGTGACGGATACGCAGTATTTT.

The chain is built from TRBV24-1 and TRBJ2-3; D gene ambiguous. This CDR3 spans 14 amino acids. The V gene lost 4 bases and the J gene lost 4 bases, with 11 bases spanning the gap. Germline V gives CDR1 KGHDR, CDR2 SFDVKD. CDR3 region: CATSDPPTPDTQYF. In nucleotides, the CDR3 is TGTGCCACCAGTGACCCTCCTACCCCAGATACGCAGTATTTT.

V gene TRBV2 combines with J gene TRBJ1-2; TRBD1 might be the D (6 bases). The CDR3 length is 14 residues. Germline-derived CDR1 and CDR2 are SNHLY and FYNNEI. The V end was cut by 5 bases, the J end by 8 bases, with 18 bases between. The CDR3 sequence: CASSPMDRVGGYTF. The CDR3 DNA sequence: TGTGCCAGCAGTCCTATGGACAGAGTTGGAGGCTACACCTTC.